This T cell receptor beta chain appears in the sequencing data of a study of a mutant IDH1 vaccine in newly diagnosed glioma. Study at large: A roughly 60% male, 37.5% female split and a mean age of approximately 40 years characterized treated patients. The earlier regimen, radiotherapy, temozolomide, or both, was most often both. Overall study findings and caveats: Most patients, approximately 92%, showed vaccine-induced immune responses.

This table comes from immunoSEQ multiplex PCR, and its TCRdb copy is limited to in-frame clones, with some not included. The data contain 52,000 or so clones, 80% to 90% of them singletons. CDR1 MNHEY and CDR2 SMNVEV come from the germline V gene (reference sequence). With V trimmed by 3 bases and J by 2 bases, 2 bases remained unmatched. The CDR3 runs to 14 residues. Described time point: week 23, last vaccination. Each dose delivered 300 ug of mutant IDH1 20-mer peptide subcutaneously with imiquimod. This clone was picked up one time. The antigen is not known. This receptor was obtained from a woman between 40 and 55 years old with glioma. Some clones in this sample may be carry-over from other donors' samples. The sequencing used PBMCs, collected from a glioma patient whose treatment included an IDH1 peptide vaccine. This chain connects TRBV27 to TRBJ2-3; 7 positions match TRBD2. The CDR3 sequence is CASSFAGVTDTQYF. In DNA, the CDR3 is TGTGCCAGCAGTTTTGCGGGGGTCACAGATACGCAGTATTTT.